The 24 T cell receptor beta chains below come from one sample, sequenced in a study of blood T cell repertoires in COVID-19. The method was immunoSEQ multiplex PCR; TCRdb's version includes in-frame clones alone and lacks a portion of them. The profile shows around 180,000 clones, 75% to 90% of them singletons. Material: peripheral blood. These receptors came from an older man with active or convalescent COVID-19.

This clone has just a few counts. This chain joins TRBV5-6 and TRBJ2-2; 14 bases agree with TRBD2. Germline CDR1 SGHDT, CDR2 YYEEEE. The CDR3 has 18 residues. With 0 bases clipped from V and 7 bases from J, the junction kept 8 bases outside the gene matches. The CDR3 coding sequence is TGTGCCAGCAGCTTGGGGACTAGCGGGAGGCCCGATGTCGGGGAGCTGTTTTTT. This translates into CASSLGTSGRPDVGELFF.

The chain links TRBV5-1 to TRBJ2-2; 10 nucleotides agree with TRBD1. V gave up 0 bases and J gave up 6 bases; unmatched junction bases: 5. Germline CDR1 is SGHRS and CDR2 is YFSETQ. The CDR3 spans 16 residues. In nucleotides, the CDR3 is TGCGCCAGCAGCTTGGGGGACAGGGGATTCGCCGGGGAGCTGTTTTTT. It codes for CASSLGDRGFAGELFF.

The chain has TRBV7-9 and TRBJ2-6, with D tentatively TRBD1 (5 bases). The V end was cut by 6 bases, the J end by 0 bases, with 6 bases between. Germline V CDR1 and CDR2: SEHNR, FQNEAQ (reference sequence). The CDR3 is 14 residues long. The CDR3 bases are TGTGCCAGCAGAGACAGCTCTGGGGCCAACGTCCTGACTTTC. Protein: CASRDSSGANVLTF.

The V gene is TRBV6-5, the J gene TRBJ2-2, with D tentatively TRBD1 (6 bases). There are 14 residues in the CDR3. V was pared by 6 bases and J by 5 bases, with 13 bases between. Germline values: CDR1 MNHEY, CDR2 SVGAGI. The CDR3 bases are TGTGCCAGCAGCCAAACAGGGACGACCGGGGAGCTGTTTTTT. Translating gives CASSQTGTTGELFF.

This clone appeared a single time. V is TRBV6-5 and J is TRBJ1-2, with a tentative D call TRBD1 (5 bases). Trimming pared 6 bases from V and 4 bases from J, leaving 18 bases between. This CDR3 is 15 amino acids long. The germline CDR1 and CDR2 sequences are MNHEY and SVGAGI. CDR3 region: CASRDRDFPTYGYTF. CDR3 DNA sequence: TGTGCCAGCAGAGACCGGGACTTTCCAACCTATGGCTACACCTTC.

The chain is built from TRBV10-3 and TRBJ1-5, with D tentatively TRBD1 (5 bases). Germline loops: CDR1 ENHRY, CDR2 SYGVKD. Trimming left V 10 bases short and J 0 bases short, with 10 bases between. The CDR3 totals 13 residues. The CDR3 is CATQTDSNQPQHF. The CDR3 coding sequence is TGTGCCACCCAGACAGATAGCAATCAGCCCCAGCATTTT.

The V and J genes are TRBV15 and TRBJ1-5; D not certain. Germline V lookup: CDR1 LNHNV, CDR2 YYDKDF (reference sequence). The length of the CDR3 is 15 residues. Deletions cut 0 bases from V and 5 bases from J, with 11 bases between. CDR3 protein: CATSRERSPDQPQHF. For the CDR3, the DNA is TGTGCCACCAGCAGAGAACGGTCACCTGATCAGCCCCAGCATTTT.

CDR3 sequence (DNA): TGTGCCAGCAGTTACCGCTTCCGGGGGAACACCGGGGAGCTGTTTTTT. Translated: CASSYRFRGNTGELFF. The gene calls are TRBV6-6 and TRBJ2-2, with a possible D match to TRBD2 (5 bases). Germline assignment: CDR1 MNHNY and CDR2 SVGAGI (reference sequence). Trimming took 2 bases from V and 1 from J, leaving 11 bases between them. CDR3 size: 16 residues.

V gene TRBV4-3 combines with J gene TRBJ2-5, with 9 bases fitting TRBD1. V was clipped by 4 bases and J by 5 bases; unmatched bases: 8. Germline V gene sequence: CDR1 LGHNA, CDR2 YSLEER. CDR3 length: 15 residues. The CDR3 is CASSRRQGEGETQYF. As DNA, the CDR3 is TGCGCCAGCAGCCGAAGACAGGGGGAAGGGGAGACCCAGTACTTC.

The V call is TRBV28, the J call TRBJ2-3; D unresolved. V lost 5 bases to trimming and J lost 1 base, with 13 bases between them. The germline V gene encodes CDR1 MDHEN and CDR2 SYDVKM. This CDR3 is 15 amino acids long. The CDR3 DNA reads TGTGCCAGCAGTCCCGGTATAGCTGGCACAGATACGCAGTATTTT. This sequence encodes CASSPGIAGTDTQYF. Together with reference TRBV28 and TRBJ2-3, the CDR3 gives the full variable domain: DVKVTQSSRYLVKRTGEKVFLECVQDMDHENMFWYRQDPGLGLRLIYFSYDVKMKEKGDIPEGYSVSREKKERFSLILESASTNQTSMYLCASSPGIAGTDTQYFGPGTRLTVL.

The genes are TRBV6-5 and TRBJ1-3; D is perhaps TRBD1 (6 bases). This CDR3 has 14 amino acids. CDR1 is MNHEY and CDR2 is SVGAGI in the germline V gene. The V gene lost 6 bases and the J gene lost 0 bases, with 9 bases spanning the gap. CDR3 region: CASRTGISGNTIYF. The CDR3, as DNA: TGTGCCAGCAGAACAGGGATCTCTGGAAACACCATATATTTT.

The CDR3, as DNA: TGTGCCAGCAGCCCTTCTCCGGGACAGGGGTATAATGAGCAGTTCTTC. Its protein product is CASSPSPGQGYNEQFF. J is TRBJ2-1 and V is TRBV3-1 (or the pseudogene TRBV3-2); 10 positions agree with TRBD1. Germline V gene data show CDR1 as LGHDT and CDR2 as YNNKEL (reference sequence). The V and J ends lost 4 bases and 7 bases, in that order; junction bases with no gene match: 10. This CDR3 region has 16 residues.

Notes on this clone: The sample has other DNA sequences that encode this CDR3 too. The chain joins TRBV5-1 to TRBJ1-6; unclear D gene. Germline V CDR1 and CDR2: SGHRS, YFSETQ. The V and J ends lost 0 bases and 8 bases respectively, with 9 bases between them. This CDR3 is built from 14 residues. The CDR3 DNA reads as TGCGCCAGCAGCTTGGGCCAGGTGCATTCACCCCTCCACTTT. Translation: CASSLGQVHSPLHF. The full variable domain, in which reference TRBV5-1 and TRBJ1-6 provide the parts outside the CDR3, is KAGVTQTPRYLIKTRGQQVTLSCSPISGHRSVSWYQQTPGQGLQFLFEYFSETQRNKGNFPGRFSGRQFSNSRSEMNVSTLELGDSALYLCASSLGQVHSPLHFGNGTRLTVT.

The V call is TRBV27, the J call TRBJ2-2; D may be TRBD1 (6 bases). Trimming shortened V by 7 bases and J by 6 bases, and 18 bases separated the two germline ends. Germline V gene data show CDR1 as MNHEY and CDR2 as SMNVEV (reference sequence). CDR3 length equals 15 residues. In DNA form, the CDR3 reads TGTGCCAGCACCTTTCGGCAGGGGAGAGCCGGGGAGCTGTTTTTT. Translation gives CASTFRQGRAGELFF.

The chain carries TRBV10-1 and TRBJ1-2; 8 bases map to TRBD1. This CDR3 comprises 16 residues. Germline CDR1 and CDR2: WNHNN and SYGVQD (reference sequence). J was trimmed by 0 bases and V by 1 base; bases with no gene match: 4. The CDR3 nucleotides are TGCGCCAGCAGTGAGTGGAGGACAGGGCCTAACTATGGCTACACCTTC. As protein: CASSEWRTGPNYGYTF.

J is TRBJ1-2 and V is TRBV4-3, with D possibly being TRBD1 (5 bases). Per germline, CDR1 LGHNA and CDR2 YSLEER. This CDR3 spans 12 amino acids. Trimming pared 6 bases from V and 2 bases from J, leaving 7 bases between. This chain's CDR3 is CASRAGNYGYTF. CDR3 nucleotide sequence: TGCGCCAGCAGGGCAGGGAACTATGGCTACACCTTC.

The chain is built from TRBV29-1 and TRBJ2-5; 8 bases fit TRBD2. Germline assignment: CDR1 SQVTM and CDR2 ANQGSEA. V dropped 8 bases and J dropped 5; count of bases not matched to a gene: 7. The length of the CDR3 is 12 residues. Here the CDR3 reads CSIRGTSETQYF. CDR3 DNA: TGCAGCATCCGCGGGACTAGTGAGACCCAGTACTTC.

The genes are TRBV28 and TRBJ2-4, with 8 nucleotides matching TRBD1. Germline CDR1 and CDR2: MDHEN and SYDVKM. Unmatched junction bases numbered 8, after V lost 6 bases and J lost 4 bases. The CDR3 runs to 15 residues. CDR3 residues: CASSFLDRAKNIQYF. DNA for the CDR3: TGTGCCAGCAGCTTCCTGGACAGGGCAAAAAACATTCAGTACTTC.

The rearrangement uses TRBV6-1 and TRBJ1-4, with 8 nucleotides matching TRBD1. This CDR3 comprises 17 residues. Germline lookup yields CDR1 MNHNS and CDR2 SASEGT. Unmatched junction bases numbered 10, after V lost 3 bases and J lost 4 bases. DNA for the CDR3: TGTGCCAGCAGTGACACCGGGACAGGAGCTTATAATGAAAAACTGTTTTTT. Its translation: CASSDTGTGAYNEKLFF.

In its sample, this clone was seen once. The chain carries TRBV7-2 and TRBJ1-1; D is unresolved. The V gene's germline CDR1 is SGHTA and CDR2 FQGNSA. Trimming removed 5 bases at V and 4 bases at J, with 14 bases between. This CDR3 has 14 residues. The CDR3 reads CASSLRRGSTEAFF. The CDR3 DNA reads as TGTGCCAGCAGCCTAAGGCGAGGGAGCACTGAAGCTTTCTTT.

The V gene is TRBV23-1, the J gene TRBJ1-5, with 7 bases aligning to TRBD1. TRBV23-1 is marked as an open reading frame, function uncertain. CDR3 length: 16 amino acids. Trimming at V came to 3 bases and at J to 4 bases, leaving 9 bases not matched to a gene. CDR3 region: CASSHPRGTNNQPQHF. CDR3 sequence (DNA): TGCGCCAGCAGTCATCCCAGGGGGACCAATAATCAGCCCCAGCATTTT.

This clone was seen only a few times. The J gene is TRBJ2-1, the V gene TRBV27; TRBD2 aligns across 11 bases. Trimming cost V 6 bases and J 6 bases; bases outside gene matches: 7. The V gene's germline CDR1 is MNHEY and CDR2 SMNVEV (reference sequence). The CDR3 loop spans 15 amino acids. CDR3 residues: CASSELAGARNEQFF. CDR3 sequence (DNA): TGTGCCAGCAGCGAACTAGCGGGAGCCCGCAATGAGCAGTTCTTC.

CDR3 bases: TGTGCCAGCAGCGTACCGGGACAGGGCAATTCACCCCTCCACTTT. Its translation is CASSVPGQGNSPLHF. The chain links TRBV5-6 to TRBJ1-6; 9 positions match TRBD1. This CDR3 contains 15 residues. V trimming: 4 bases; J trimming: 7 bases; junction bases outside the gene matches: 6. Germline CDR1 is SGHDT and CDR2 is YYEEEE.

The chain carries TRBV6-5 and TRBJ1-1; TRBD1 aligns across 8 bases. V was clipped by 0 bases and J by 3 bases; unmatched bases: 0. The CDR3 totals 14 residues. Looked up from germline, CDR1 is MNHEY and CDR2 is SVGAGI. The CDR3 spells CASSYSDRDTEAFF. CDR3 coding DNA: TGTGCCAGCAGTTACTCGGACAGGGACACTGAAGCTTTCTTT.